This T cell receptor beta chain was recovered during a study of blood T cell repertoires in COVID-19. Turning to the study itself: There were acute and convalescent COVID-19 samples, and they came from the United States, Italy and Spain. Sources were T cells, B-cell-depleted T cells, or PBMCs; the material itself was cDNA or gDNA.

Original data processing: The authors estimated nucleated cell counts from reference gene primer amplification. The table came from immunoSEQ multiplex PCR; TCRdb's copy has only in-frame clones and leaves some out. That table gives V, J and clone size, and the DNA gave D and trimming. Of some 240,000 clones listed, 81% are singletons. Trimming at V came to 2 bases and at J to 10 bases, leaving 10 bases not matched to a gene. The V gene's germline CDR1 is SNHLY and CDR2 FYNNEI. This CDR3 is 16 amino acids long. The genes are TRBV2 and TRBJ1-6, with 8 positions matching TRBD1. Input material: peripheral blood. This sequence originates from a woman aged 80 or over with COVID-19, enrolled during active disease. The CDR3 reads CASSETWTGKRSPLHF. The CDR3 nucleotides are TGTGCCAGCAGTGAAACCTGGACAGGGAAAAGGTCACCCCTCCACTTT. Using reference TRBV2 and TRBJ1-6 for the parts outside the CDR3, the full variable domain is EPEVTQTPSHQVTQMGQEVILRCVPISNHLYFYWYRQILGQKVEFLVSFYNNEISEKSEIFDDQFSVERPDGSNFTLKIRSTKLEDSAMYFCASSETWTGKRSPLHFGNGTRLTVT.